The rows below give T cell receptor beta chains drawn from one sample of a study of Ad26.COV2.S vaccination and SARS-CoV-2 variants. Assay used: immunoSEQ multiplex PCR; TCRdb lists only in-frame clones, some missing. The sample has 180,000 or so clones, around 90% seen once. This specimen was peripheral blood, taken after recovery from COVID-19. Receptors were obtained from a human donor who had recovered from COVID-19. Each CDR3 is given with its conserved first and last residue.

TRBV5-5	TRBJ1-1	CASSLVEVRGTLDTEAFF
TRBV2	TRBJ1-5	CASKGTSQPQHF
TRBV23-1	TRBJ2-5	CASSQSQLAGGKGETQYF
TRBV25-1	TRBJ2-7	CASRLAYEQYF
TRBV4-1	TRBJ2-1	CASSQEGTSGYNEQFF
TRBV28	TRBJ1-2	CASAQGDYGYTF
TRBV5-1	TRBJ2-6	CASSYDRLPGANVLTF
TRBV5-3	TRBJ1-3	CARSLPDLGNTIYF
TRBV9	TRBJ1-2	CASSVGRLDYGYTF
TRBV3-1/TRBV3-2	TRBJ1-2	CASSQEGTKSYGYTF
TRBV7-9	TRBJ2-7	CASSSDGVETSGAYEQYF
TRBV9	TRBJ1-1	CASSVDTGDTEAFF
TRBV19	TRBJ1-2	CASSIRAGQGYTF
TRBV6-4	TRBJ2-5	CASSRLAGETQYF
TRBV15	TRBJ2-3	CATSRRQGINADTQYF
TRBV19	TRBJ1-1	CASSISGRTEAFF
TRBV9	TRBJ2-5	CASTPRGGGPQETQYF
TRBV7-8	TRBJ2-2	CASSFASFVGELFF
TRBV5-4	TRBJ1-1	CASSSRSGTALPEAFF
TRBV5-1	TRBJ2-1	CASSFTGTRMGEQFF
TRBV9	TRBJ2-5	CASSVGPGTGSETQYF
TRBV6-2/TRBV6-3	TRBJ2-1	CASTYSWGNSNNEQFF
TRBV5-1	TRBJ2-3	CASSDHGADTQYF
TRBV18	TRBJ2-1	CASSPGQGTYNEQFF
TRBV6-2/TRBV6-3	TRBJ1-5	CASSYLPTGLNQPQHF
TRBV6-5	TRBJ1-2	CASRVHDGYTF
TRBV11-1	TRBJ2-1	CASRVSAGLYNEQFF
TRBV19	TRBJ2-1	CASSIHGGPSYNEQFF
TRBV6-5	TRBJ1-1	CASRDSLNTEAFF
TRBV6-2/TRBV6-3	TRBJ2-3	CASSYVSGGTADTQYF
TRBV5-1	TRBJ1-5	CASSLGGTNQPQHF
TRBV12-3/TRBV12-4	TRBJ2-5	CASSLKGGTQYF
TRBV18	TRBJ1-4	CASRAGRGEKLFF
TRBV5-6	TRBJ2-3	CASSSWTGRDTQYF
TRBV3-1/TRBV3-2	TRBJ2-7	CASSSGLSTYEQYF
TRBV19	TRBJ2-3	CASSISRGGTDTQYF
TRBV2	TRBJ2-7	CASSGGGLAGHEQYF
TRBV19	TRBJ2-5	CASSIGQAKTQYF
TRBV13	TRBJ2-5	CASSLAGSQETQYF
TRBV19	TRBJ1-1	CASSITNTGPEAFF
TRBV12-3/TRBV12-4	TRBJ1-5	CASSLEVNQPQHF
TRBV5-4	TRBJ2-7	CASSPRQGINEQYF
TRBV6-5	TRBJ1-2	CASSSGTLGYTF
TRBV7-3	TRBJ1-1	CASSSQGTNTEAFF
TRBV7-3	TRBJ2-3	CASSFGTGGRDTQYF
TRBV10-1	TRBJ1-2	CASSEPPDRGLRGYTF
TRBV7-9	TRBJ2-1	CASSLSDNEQFF
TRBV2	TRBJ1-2	CASSAGAVYGYTF
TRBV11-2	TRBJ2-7	CASSLMGAYEQYF
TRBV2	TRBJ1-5	CASSPQGGSNQPQHF
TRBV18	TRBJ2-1	CASSQGTSGRIEQFF
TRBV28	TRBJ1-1	CASGGGTEAFF
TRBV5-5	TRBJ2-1	CASSWTAYNEQFF